A selection of T cell receptor beta chains follows, all from one sample in a study of T cell responses to AZD1222 COVID-19 vaccine. The protocol was immunoSEQ multiplex PCR, while the TCRdb copy is restricted to in-frame clones and leaves out a portion. The sample consists of around 160,000 clones, 90% to 95% of them appearing once. Here the sequenced sample was peripheral blood, taken on day 0 of MenACWY control vaccination. The source is an adult in good health. Each CDR3 is given with its conserved first and last residue. Expanded clones are given a class, and other clones once, few, many or no size at all.

NA | TRBV5-6 | CASSLARGFTDTQYF
NA | TRBV20-1 | CSASEGRSGNTIYF
NA | TRBV3-1/TRBV3-2 | CASSPLIGNQPQHF
once | TRBV10-3 | CAISEPGTYGYTF
NA | TRBV7-3 | CASSLSSATNEKLFF
few | TRBV10-2 | CASSVEGHNEQFF
few | TRBV5-6 | CASSFNRGREQYF
NA | TRBV30 | CAWGTGLNTEAFF
NA | TRBV29-1 | CSVEANEAFF
NA | TRBV10-3 | CATRTHNTNYGYTF
NA | TRBV30 | CAWGGIYTDTQYF
NA | TRBV6-5 | CASRDYEQYF
NA | TRBV19 | CASKGSGFSGANVLTF
NA | TRBV10-3 | CASSGGSSDGYTF
NA | TRBV5-1 | CASSKGSSGAYNEQFF
NA | TRBV7-2 | CASSFNSNYGYTF
NA | TRBV20-1 | CSARAGYEQFF
NA | TRBV4-1 | CASSPDRGRRTEAFF
NA | TRBV5-1 | CASSLGPGGDEKLFF
NA | TRBV24-1 | CATSHRSYEQYF
NA | TRBV4-1 | CASSQPRDGTVYLGNTEAFF
few | TRBV29-1 | CSVQGDYNSPLHF
NA | TRBV11-2 | CASRSSPGAKYEQYF
NA | TRBV30 | CAWSETVNEQFF
once | TRBV28 | CASSGQGRQPQHF
NA | TRBV19 | CASSPLAKGEQYF
NA | TRBV21-1 | CASSKRLAGGYNEQFF
NA | TRBV27 | CASSLSGALAGGPNYEQYF
NA | TRBV21-1 | CASSKGQVNQPQHF
NA | TRBV30 | CAWSAGVASEAFF
NA | TRBV28 | CASTSPGELFF
NA | TRBV7-9 | CASSGPGLGVNEQFF
NA | TRBV3-1/TRBV3-2 | CASSQGGHRGGYTF
NA | TRBV4-1 | CASSPILKSSYNEQFF
NA | TRBV6-5 | CASSPLSNYGYTF
few | TRBV6-4 | CASSDRSTGELFF
NA | TRBV15 | CATSPQGRGRSTEAFF
NA | TRBV5-4 | CASSWRGDYGYTF
NA | TRBV6-1 | CASSERGRNTEAFF
NA | TRBV7-3 | CASSPNRDEQYF
NA | TRBV4-1 | CASSRSGGSTDTQYF
NA | TRBV27 | CASSFRGLAGYEQYF